The entry below gives a single T cell receptor beta chain sequence along with its context. The antigen is not known. The junction differs from germline at one of its ends, possibly a read error. Primers included in the PCR were 60 Vbeta and 13 Jbeta primers. TCRdb's table, derived via immunoSEQ multiplex PCR, lists solely in-frame clones and lacks some. The data show 170,000 or so clones, about 77% seen once. The data were taken from a study of cytomegalovirus exposure and HLA in healthy donors. Study results and caveats: V- and J-gene trimming of TCR beta was linked (in a later analysis) to a missense DCLRE1C variant.

From germline, CDR1 is SQVTM and CDR2 ANQGSEA. The CDR3 length is 11 residues. V is TRBV29-1 and J is TRBJ1-2; TRBD1 matches 11 bases. This sequence originates from a man in his 60s in good health and CMV-seronegative. Sequencing was carried out using PBMCs. CDR3 sequence (DNA): TGCAGCGTGGACAGGGGGCTTGGCTACCCCTTC. This codes for CSVDRGLGYPF.